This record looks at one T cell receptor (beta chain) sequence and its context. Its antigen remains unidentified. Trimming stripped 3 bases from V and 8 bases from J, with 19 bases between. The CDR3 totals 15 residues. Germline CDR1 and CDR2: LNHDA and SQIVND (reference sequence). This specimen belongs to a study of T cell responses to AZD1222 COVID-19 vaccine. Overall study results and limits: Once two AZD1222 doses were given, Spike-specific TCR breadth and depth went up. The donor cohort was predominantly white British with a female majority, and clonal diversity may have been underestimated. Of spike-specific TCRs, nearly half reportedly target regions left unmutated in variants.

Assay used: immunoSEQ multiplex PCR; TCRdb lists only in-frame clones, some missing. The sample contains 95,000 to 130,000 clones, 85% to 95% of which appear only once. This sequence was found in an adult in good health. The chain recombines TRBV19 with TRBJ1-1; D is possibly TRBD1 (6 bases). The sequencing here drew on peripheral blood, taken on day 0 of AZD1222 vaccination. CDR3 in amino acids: CASSMGGRGRLEAFF. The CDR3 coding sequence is TGTGCCAGTAGTATGGGGGGCCGGGGGCGGTTGGAAGCTTTCTTT. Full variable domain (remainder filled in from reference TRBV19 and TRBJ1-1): DGGITQSPKYLFRKEGQNVTLSCEQNLNHDAMYWYRQDPGQGLRLIYYSQIVNDFQKGDIAEGYSVSREKKESFPLTVTSAQKNPTAFYLCASSMGGRGRLEAFFGQGTRLTVV.